This TCR beta chain appears in the sequencing data of a study of Graves' ophthalmopathy and Graves' hyperthyroidism. Regarding the study as a whole: Blood samples also showed most expanded thyroid clonotypes exceeding 0.001 frequency. Ophthalmopathy progression cases were predicted by the model with 70.59% sensitivity and 72% to 85% specificity.

CDR1 is LNHNV, CDR2 YYDKDF, per germline (reference sequence). Trimming removed 1 base at V and 6 bases at J, with 10 bases between. The CDR3 is 13 residues long. This clonotype was picked up many times. No antigen is known for it. The TCR beta CDR3 regions underwent amplification from RNA transcripts. HTBI-primed first-round RT-PCR preceded second-round multiplex PCR. TCRdb analysed the multiplex PCR reads with MiXCR anew, one entry per CDR3 protein. In the table there are approximately 460,000 distinct CDR3 sequences, around 14% of which are singletons. Pregnancy or lactation, uncontrolled infections and other autoimmune diseases were grounds for excluding patients. From fresh peripheral blood, around 11 ml in volume, the PBMCs were obtained.

Sequencing input: blood. This sequence was found in a woman under 40 with Graves' ophthalmopathy. The chain combines TRBV15 with TRBJ2-7; D remains ambiguous. CDR3 sequence reads: CATSRVLAGEQYF. In nucleotides, the CDR3 is TGTGCCACCAGCAGAGTTTTAGCTGGCGAGCAGTACTTC.